The next 27 T cell receptor beta chains were all read from a single sample in a study of T cell responses to AZD1222 COVID-19 vaccine. Assay used: immunoSEQ multiplex PCR; TCRdb lists only in-frame clones, some missing. The sample has fewer than 150,000 clones, 90% seen once. The sequences come from peripheral blood, collected on day 0 of AZD1222 vaccination. Every receptor here comes from an adult in good health.

The rearrangement links TRBV29-1 to TRBJ1-3, with 7 bases aligning to TRBD1. Germline V gives CDR1 SQVTM, CDR2 ANQGSEA. The CDR3 is 14 amino acids. V dropped 7 bases and J dropped 0; count of bases not matched to a gene: 6. The CDR3 region is CSAQGGNSGNTIYF. The CDR3 coding sequence is TGCAGCGCCCAGGGGGGGAACTCTGGAAACACCATATATTTT.

This chain connects TRBV6-5 to TRBJ2-1; 7 nucleotides line up with TRBD1. Germline V gene data show CDR1 as MNHEY and CDR2 as SVGAGI. Trimming removed 7 bases from V and 3 bases from J; junction bases left unmatched: 9. The CDR3 is made up of 15 amino acids. CDR3 nucleotide sequence: TGTGCCAGCAAAGACAGGTCAGGGGGCTACAATGAGCAGTTCTTC. It encodes CASKDRSGGYNEQFF.

This chain links TRBV9 with TRBJ2-1; D unclear. The ends were cut back, 3 bases at V and 0 bases at J, with 7 bases in the middle. The CDR3 extends over 14 amino acids. Per germline, CDR1 SGDLS and CDR2 YYNGEE. CDR3 nucleotides: TGTGCCAGCAGCGCTGGTCGCTCCTACAATGAGCAGTTCTTC. It yields the protein CASSAGRSYNEQFF.

J is TRBJ2-2 and V is TRBV9; D ambiguous. Germline-derived CDR1 and CDR2 are SGDLS and YYNGEE. The V end lost 0 bases, the J end lost 2 bases, and 8 bases lay between the germline ends. The CDR3 totals 15 residues. The CDR3 DNA is TGTGCCAGCAGCGTAGATCCCGTAAACACCGGGGAGCTGTTTTTT. Translating gives CASSVDPVNTGELFF.

The chain recombines TRBV5-1 with TRBJ2-3; 9 bases fit TRBD2. The germline CDR1 and CDR2 sequences are SGHRS and YFSETQ. The CDR3 consists of 15 residues. V dropped 0 bases and J dropped 2; count of bases not matched to a gene: 1. The CDR3 is CASSLVAGVTDTQYF. For the CDR3, the DNA is TGCGCCAGCAGCTTGGTAGCGGGGGTCACAGATACGCAGTATTTT.

The V and J genes are TRBV30 and TRBJ2-3, with 9 bases that match TRBD1. The ends lost 2 bases at V and 8 bases at J; junction bases unmatched: 5. The CDR3 length is 13 residues. Germline-derived CDR1 and CDR2 are GTSNPN and SVGIG (reference sequence). CDR3 in amino acids: CAWSNRGLLTQYF. For the CDR3, the DNA is TGTGCCTGGAGTAACAGGGGGCTTCTTACGCAGTATTTT.

V usage is TRBV6-2 or TRBV6-3 and J usage is TRBJ2-1; the D is unclear. CDR3 length equals 14 residues. Trimming stripped 5 bases from V and 5 bases from J, with 13 bases between. Germline CDR1 reads MNHEY; CDR2 reads SVGEGT. CDR3 DNA sequence: TGTGCCAGCAGTAAAAGTCCTGGAAACAATGAGCAGTTCTTC. Amino acid sequence: CASSKSPGNNEQFF.

The chain links TRBV20-1 to TRBJ1-2; a weak D match, TRBD1 (5 bases). V lost 3 bases, J lost 8 bases, and 13 bases lay in between. Germline V lookup: CDR1 DFQATT, CDR2 SNEGSKA (reference sequence). The CDR3 runs 12 residues. The CDR3 DNA sequence: TGCAGTGCTAGTTTCGGGGCACAGGGCTACACCTTC. Its protein is CSASFGAQGYTF.

This chain uses TRBV18 with TRBJ1-4; 7 bases are a match to TRBD1. CDR1 is KGHSH, CDR2 LQKENI, per germline. This CDR3 spans 16 amino acids. V lost 2 bases and J lost 0; bases outside the gene matches: 3. Written as DNA, the CDR3 is TGTGCCAGCTCACCAAGACAGGGAGCAACTAATGAAAAACTGTTTTTT. Translating it yields CASSPRQGATNEKLFF. Together with reference TRBV18 and TRBJ1-4, the CDR3 gives the full variable domain: NAGVMQNPRHLVRRRGQEARLRCSPMKGHSHVYWYRQLPEEGLKFMVYLQKENIIDESGMPKERFSAEFPKEGPSILRIQQVVRGDSAAYFCASSPRQGATNEKLFFGSGTQLSVL.

CDR3 coding DNA: TGTGCCTGGAGTGCAGGGACAGACAATTCACCCCTCCACTTT. This translates into CAWSAGTDNSPLHF. The chain recombines TRBV30 with TRBJ1-6, with 7 bases matching TRBD1. CDR3 length equals 14 residues. Trimming took 1 base from V and 7 from J; bases not matched to a gene: 4. From germline, CDR1 is GTSNPN and CDR2 SVGIG (reference sequence).

The rearrangement links TRBV7-3 to TRBJ2-7; TRBD1 might be the D (5 bases). The CDR3 contains 13 residues. Trimming took 4 bases from V and 7 from J, leaving 14 bases between them. Germline loops: CDR1 SGHTA, CDR2 FQGTGA. The CDR3 is CASSSTPGYEQYF. CDR3 in DNA: TGTGCCAGCAGCTCGACTCCAGGGTATGAGCAGTACTTC.

This sequence joins TRBV2 and TRBJ1-2; TRBD1 is a possible D gene (5 bases). CDR1 is SNHLY and CDR2 is FYNNEI in the germline V gene. The CDR3 has 13 residues. V was cut by 8 bases and J by 6 bases, with 16 bases left in between. The CDR3 bases are TGTGCCAGCTCTCCCAGGGTAGAGCATGGCTACACCTTC. Its protein product is CASSPRVEHGYTF.

The chain combines TRBV15 with TRBJ2-7; 7 bases line up with TRBD1. CDR1 is LNHNV, CDR2 YYDKDF, per germline (reference sequence). CDR3 length equals 13 residues. Unmatched junction bases numbered 8, after V lost 6 bases and J lost 6 bases. The CDR3 nucleotides are TGTGCCACCAGTCGGGACAGAATCCTCGAGCAGTACTTC. Translated, it gives CATSRDRILEQYF.

In nucleotides, the CDR3 is TGTGCCAGCAACCCTTTAGACAGCTACGAGCAGTACTTC. Translation: CASNPLDSYEQYF. V is TRBV28 and J is TRBJ2-7; TRBD1 is a possible D gene (5 bases). Per germline, CDR1 MDHEN and CDR2 SYDVKM. There are 13 residues in the CDR3. V shed 7 bases and J shed 3 bases, with 13 bases lying between them.

V usage is TRBV19 and J usage is TRBJ1-1; D call uncertain. Germline lookup yields CDR1 LNHDA and CDR2 SQIVND (reference sequence). V was pared by 10 bases and J by 1 base, with 10 bases between. CDR3 size: 12 residues. This CDR3 is CATVRRNTEAFF. CDR3 DNA sequence: TGTGCCACAGTAAGGAGGAACACTGAAGCTTTCTTT.

The J gene is TRBJ1-1, the V gene TRBV18; perhaps TRBD1 as D (5 bases). Germline CDR1 and CDR2: KGHSH and LQKENI. This CDR3 is built from 15 residues. Trimming stripped 3 bases from V and 0 bases from J, with 11 bases between. The CDR3 DNA reads TGTGCCAGCTCACCTTCCGGGGGGGTGAACACTGAAGCTTTCTTT. Amino acid sequence: CASSPSGGVNTEAFF.

The J gene is TRBJ2-7, the V gene TRBV4-1; 8 nucleotides align to TRBD1. Trimming took 3 bases from V and 1 from J; bases not matched to a gene: 11. Germline loops: CDR1 MGHRA, CDR2 YSYEKL. This CDR3 spans 17 amino acids. The CDR3 coding sequence is TGCGCCAGCAGCCACACGGACCTCGGGACAGGTTCCTACGAGCAGTACTTC. It specifies CASSHTDLGTGSYEQYF.

J is TRBJ1-6 and V is TRBV5-6; D gene uncertain. The germline V and J ends were trimmed by 6 bases and 14 bases, with 18 bases remaining between them. CDR1 and CDR2 (germline): SGHDT, YYEEEE. The CDR3 loop spans 13 amino acids. The CDR3 spells CASTVRRGLSLHF. In DNA, the CDR3 is TGTGCCAGCACCGTCAGACGGGGTTTGTCCCTCCACTTT.

CDR3 DNA sequence: TGTGCCAGCAGTTCCCTCGGACAGGGGGCGAGTGAGCAGTACTTC. It translates to CASSSLGQGASEQYF. The J gene is TRBJ2-7, the V gene TRBV27, with 11 positions matching TRBD1. Germline-derived CDR1 and CDR2 are MNHEY and SMNVEV (reference sequence). The CDR3 consists of 15 residues. J was trimmed by 7 bases and V by 4 bases; bases with no gene match: 9.

This sequence joins TRBV19 and TRBJ2-1; 7 nucleotides align to TRBD1. V trimming: 5 bases; J trimming: 6 bases; junction bases outside the gene matches: 10. CDR1 and CDR2 from the germline V gene are LNHDA and SQIVND (reference sequence). This CDR3 has 15 amino acids. CDR3 in amino acids: CASSSRQGSGNEQFF. CDR3 DNA: TGTGCCAGTAGTTCCCGACAGGGCAGTGGCAATGAGCAGTTCTTC. The full variable domain, its missing parts supplied by reference TRBV19 and TRBJ2-1, is DGGITQSPKYLFRKEGQNVTLSCEQNLNHDAMYWYRQDPGQGLRLIYYSQIVNDFQKGDIAEGYSVSREKKESFPLTVTSAQKNPTAFYLCASSSRQGSGNEQFFGPGTRLTVL.

This chain connects TRBV6-5 to TRBJ1-5; a weak D match, TRBD1 (5 bases). Germline V gene data show CDR1 as MNHEY and CDR2 as SVGAGI. With 6 bases removed from V and 3 bases from J, the gap between germline ends came to 12 bases. The length of the CDR3 is 14 residues. The CDR3 nucleotides read TGTGCCAGCAGACTAGGAGGGGTCAATCAGCCCCAGCATTTT. This gives the protein CASRLGGVNQPQHF.

The chain joins TRBV6-5 to TRBJ1-1; maybe TRBD1 (5 bases). Trimming took 9 bases from V and 4 from J, leaving 18 bases between them. Germline V gives CDR1 MNHEY, CDR2 SVGAGI. There are 14 residues in the CDR3. This CDR3 reads CASISPRRGTEAFF. For the CDR3, the DNA is TGTGCCAGTATATCCCCCCGTAGGGGCACTGAAGCTTTCTTT.

The chain is built from TRBV3-1 (or the pseudogene TRBV3-2) and TRBJ1-4, with a weak D call TRBD1 (6 bases). Per the germline V gene, CDR1 is LGHDT and CDR2 is YNNKEL (reference sequence). The CDR3 extends over 16 amino acids. V was clipped by 1 base and J by 5 bases, with 14 bases between them. The CDR3 here is CASSQAMRGANEKLFF. In DNA form, the CDR3 reads TGTGCCAGCAGCCAAGCTATGAGGGGGGCGAATGAAAAACTGTTTTTT.

This clone was seen only once. The chain couples TRBV27 to TRBJ2-1; 11 bases agree with TRBD2. The V and J ends lost 5 bases and 10 bases, in that order; junction bases with no gene match: 13. The CDR3 extends over 16 amino acids. Germline lookup yields CDR1 MNHEY and CDR2 SMNVEV (reference sequence). DNA for the CDR3: TGTGCCAGCAGTGGGGTAGCGGGAGGGCCTCTAGGGGAGCAGTTCTTC. Protein sequence: CASSGVAGGPLGEQFF.

This clone showed up just a few times. This sequence joins TRBV6-6 and TRBJ2-1; either TRBD1 or TRBD2 may fit D (5 bases each). In germline, CDR1 is MNHNY, CDR2 SVGAGI (reference sequence). This CDR3 spans 14 amino acids. Trimming removed 7 bases at V and 4 bases at J, with 14 bases between. CDR3 sequence reads: CASNPTGPYNEQFF. The CDR3 DNA follows: TGTGCCAGCAACCCCACGGGGCCTTACAATGAGCAGTTCTTC.

The chain is built from TRBV7-3 and TRBJ2-2; D is unclear. The V and J ends lost 3 bases and 0 bases respectively, with 8 bases between them. Germline CDR1 reads SGHTA; CDR2 reads FQGTGA. This CDR3 has 15 amino acids. CDR3 DNA sequence: TGTGCCAGCAGCTTTTCCGTTCCGAACACCGGGGAGCTGTTTTTT. It translates to CASSFSVPNTGELFF.

The CDR3 here is CATSPSYNEQFF. The CDR3 coding sequence is TGTGCCACCTCACCCAGTTACAATGAGCAGTTCTTC. V and J are TRBV6-5 and TRBJ2-1; D remains ambiguous. CDR3 size: 12 residues. Germline V CDR1 and CDR2: MNHEY, SVGAGI. Trimming stripped 10 bases from V and 4 bases from J, with 11 bases between.